Here is one TCR beta chain with its context. Nominally healthy donors were sampled, though unrecorded immune exposures were likely. The data derive from a study of cytomegalovirus exposure and HLA in healthy donors. This PCR relied on a set of 60 Vbeta primers and 13 Jbeta primers. Repertoires were generated with immunoSEQ multiplex PCR, while TCRdb's copy carries only in-frame clones and drops some. The sample lists hundreds of thousands of clones, more than 75% seen once, with approximately 3.8% in the top ten. Sequencing was performed on PBMCs. The sequence was obtained from a male donor in good health and CMV-seronegative.

CDR3 sequence (DNA): TGTGCCACCAGCAGATACGCTCCGGACAGGGCCAATCAGCCCCAGCATTTT. Amino acid sequence: CATSRYAPDRANQPQHF. The chain links TRBV15 to TRBJ1-5; 8 bases map to TRBD1. This CDR3 is 17 amino acids long. V shed 2 bases and J 3 bases; nucleotides not matched to a gene: 9. Germline V gene lookup returns CDR1 LNHNV and CDR2 YYDKDF (reference sequence).